Listed here are 13 T cell receptor beta chains from one sample, sequenced in a study of technical replicates of blood from a few donors. Sequencing used immunoSEQ multiplex PCR; TCRdb keeps in-frame clones, though not all of them. This sample has tens of thousands of clones; just over 90% occur once, and the top ten carry roughly 0.25%. Source material: T cells isolated from PBMCs. Receptors originate from a human donor in good health.

The chain is built from TRBV27 and TRBJ1-4; the D gene is possibly TRBD1 (6 bases). V lost 6 bases to trimming and J lost 5 bases, with 25 bases between them. Germline V lookup: CDR1 MNHEY, CDR2 SMNVEV (reference sequence). The CDR3 runs 18 residues. DNA for the CDR3: TGTGCCAGCAGCTCATACACCGAACTGGGGGCCGCGAATGAAAAACTGTTTTTT. Protein sequence: CASSSYTELGAANEKLFF.

This clone has only one observation. The chain links TRBV15 to TRBJ2-2, with TRBD2 as a possible D gene (6 bases). The V end lost 0 bases, the J end lost 5 bases, and 10 bases lay between the germline ends. Per the germline V gene, CDR1 is LNHNV and CDR2 is YYDKDF (reference sequence). CDR3 length equals 15 residues. The CDR3 region has the DNA TGTGCCACCAGCAGAGAATTGGCGGGAACCGGGGAGCTGTTTTTT. Translating it yields CATSRELAGTGELFF.

CDR3 nucleotides: TGTGCCAGCAGCTTCGGTCTAGCGGGTGTCTTCTCCTACGAGCAGTACTTC. Amino acid sequence: CASSFGLAGVFSYEQYF. The rearrangement uses TRBV11-2 and TRBJ2-7, with 8 bases that match TRBD2. The germline V gene encodes CDR1 SGHAT and CDR2 FQNNGV. The CDR3 runs 17 residues. V was clipped by 3 bases and J by 0 bases; unmatched bases: 10.

This rearrangement joins TRBV28 to TRBJ1-5; 7 nucleotides agree with TRBD1. With V trimmed by 2 bases and J by 6 bases, 13 bases remained unmatched. The germline CDR1 and CDR2 sequences are MDHEN and SYDVKM. The CDR3 covers 17 residues. CDR3 residues: CASSLSLVRGYRQPQHF. As DNA, the CDR3 is TGTGCCAGCAGTTTAAGCCTTGTCAGGGGGTATCGTCAGCCCCAGCATTTT.

The chain joins TRBV19 to TRBJ2-2; TRBD2 aligns across 10 bases. The trim removed 7 bases at V and 1 base at J, leaving 3 bases unmatched. In germline, CDR1 is LNHDA, CDR2 SQIVND (reference sequence). The CDR3 spans 15 residues. The chain's CDR3 is CASMRLAGNTGELFF. The CDR3 coding sequence is TGTGCCAGTATGCGACTAGCGGGGAACACCGGGGAGCTGTTTTTT. The full variable domain, in which reference TRBV19 and TRBJ2-2 provide the parts outside the CDR3, is DGGITQSPKYLFRKEGQNVTLSCEQNLNHDAMYWYRQDPGQGLRLIYYSQIVNDFQKGDIAEGYSVSREKKESFPLTVTSAQKNPTAFYLCASMRLAGNTGELFFGEGSRLTVL.

J is TRBJ1-5 and V is TRBV6-6; TRBD1 matches 9 bases. The length of the CDR3 is 14 residues. J was trimmed by 6 bases and V by 5 bases; bases with no gene match: 5. Germline values: CDR1 MNHNY, CDR2 SVGAGI (reference sequence). The CDR3 nucleotides are TGTGCCAGCAGTACACAGGGGGCGGCTCAGCCCCAGCATTTT. Its protein is CASSTQGAAQPQHF.

This clone was detected only a few times. The rearrangement uses TRBV6-1 and TRBJ1-2, with a weak D call TRBD1 (5 bases). With 0 bases removed from V and 4 bases from J, the gap between germline ends came to 12 bases. CDR1 is MNHNS, CDR2 SASEGT, per germline. The CDR3 contains 15 residues. Here the CDR3 DNA reads TGTGCCAGCAGTGAAGCTGGGACTATCTCCTATGGCTACACCTTC. Amino acids: CASSEAGTISYGYTF.

The rearrangement uses TRBV10-3 and TRBJ2-2; 12 positions agree with TRBD1. The CDR3 loop spans 18 amino acids. Germline V gene lookup returns CDR1 ENHRY and CDR2 SYGVKD. Trimming at V came to 0 bases and at J to 5 bases, leaving 7 bases not matched to a gene. CDR3 DNA: TGTGCCATCAGTGAGTCGGGGACAGGGGGCTTGTTGACCGGGGAGCTGTTTTTT. Translated, it gives CAISESGTGGLLTGELFF.

The chain recombines TRBV6-5 with TRBJ2-7; 9 nucleotides line up with TRBD1. Germline-derived CDR1 and CDR2 are MNHEY and SVGAGI. There are 11 residues in the CDR3. V trimming: 6 bases; J trimming: 13 bases; junction bases outside the gene matches: 7. CDR3 DNA: TGTGCCAGCAGCCACCGGGACAGGGCTTACTTC. This codes for CASSHRDRAYF.

This chain joins TRBV2 and TRBJ2-1; 11 nucleotides line up with TRBD1. This CDR3 is built from 16 residues. Looked up from germline, CDR1 is SNHLY and CDR2 is FYNNEI. V shed 9 bases, J shed 1 base, and the junction held 8 bases outside the gene matches. The CDR3 loop is CARWGTGGGSYNEQFF. In nucleotides, the CDR3 is TGTGCCAGGTGGGGGACAGGGGGTGGGTCCTACAATGAGCAGTTCTTC.

The chain is built from TRBV13 and TRBJ2-6; D gene uncertain. V lost 5 bases and J lost 4, with 15 bases in between. CDR3 length equals 16 residues. In germline, CDR1 is PRHDT, CDR2 FYEKMQ (reference sequence). The DNA for the CDR3 is TGTGCCAGCAGCCCCCCGAGTTACTCCGGGGCCAACGTCCTGACTTTC. Protein: CASSPPSYSGANVLTF.

The DNA of the CDR3 is TGTGCCACCCACCGCGAGTTCTCCTCCTACGAGCAGTACTTC. Translation: CATHREFSSYEQYF. This chain links TRBV6-1 with TRBJ2-7; D gene unclear. Germline V gene lookup returns CDR1 MNHNS and CDR2 SASEGT. The length of the CDR3 is 14 residues. Trimming stripped 10 bases from V and 0 bases from J, with 16 bases between.

A single count supports this clone. The chain employs TRBV4-1 and TRBJ1-3, with D unclear. The V gene's germline CDR1 is MGHRA and CDR2 YSYEKL. The CDR3 has 17 residues. V was pared by 0 bases and J by 2 bases, with 14 bases between. This chain's CDR3 is CASSQDGPGTTGNTIYF. The CDR3 DNA sequence: TGCGCCAGCAGCCAAGATGGCCCGGGAACAACTGGAAACACCATATATTTT.